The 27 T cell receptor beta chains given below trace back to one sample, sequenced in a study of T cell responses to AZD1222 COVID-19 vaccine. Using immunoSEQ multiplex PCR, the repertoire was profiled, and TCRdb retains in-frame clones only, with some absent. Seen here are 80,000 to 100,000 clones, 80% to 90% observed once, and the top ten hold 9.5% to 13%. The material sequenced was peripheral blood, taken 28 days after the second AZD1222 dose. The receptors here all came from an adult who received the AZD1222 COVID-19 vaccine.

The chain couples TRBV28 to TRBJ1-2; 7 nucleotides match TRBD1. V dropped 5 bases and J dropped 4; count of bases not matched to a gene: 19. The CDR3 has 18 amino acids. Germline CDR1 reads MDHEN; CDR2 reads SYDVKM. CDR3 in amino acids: CASSHLGEGAYKGYGYTF. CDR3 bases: TGTGCCAGCAGTCACCTCGGCGAGGGGGCTTACAAAGGCTATGGCTACACCTTC.

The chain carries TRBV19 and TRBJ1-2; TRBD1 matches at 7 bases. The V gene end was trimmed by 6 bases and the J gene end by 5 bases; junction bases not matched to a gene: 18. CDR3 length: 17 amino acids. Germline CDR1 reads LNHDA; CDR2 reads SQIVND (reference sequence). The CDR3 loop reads CASRPGTAQGSGYGYTF. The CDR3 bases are TGTGCCAGTAGGCCTGGGACAGCCCAAGGTTCGGGTTATGGCTACACCTTC.

The CDR3 coding sequence is TGCGCCAGCAGCCAAGATCCGGCGGGTGCCCAGCCCCAGCATTTT. Protein: CASSQDPAGAQPQHF. This chain connects TRBV4-3 to TRBJ1-5; D uncertain. CDR3 length: 15 amino acids. Trimming stripped 0 bases from V and 7 bases from J, with 13 bases between. The V gene's germline CDR1 is LGHNA and CDR2 YSLEER.

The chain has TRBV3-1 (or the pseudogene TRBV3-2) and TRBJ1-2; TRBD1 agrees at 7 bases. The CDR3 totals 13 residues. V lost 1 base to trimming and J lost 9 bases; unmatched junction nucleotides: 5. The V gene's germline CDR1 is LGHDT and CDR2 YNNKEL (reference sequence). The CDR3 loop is CASSQGRQGSYTF. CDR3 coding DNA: TGTGCCAGCAGCCAAGGCAGACAGGGTAGCTACACCTTC.

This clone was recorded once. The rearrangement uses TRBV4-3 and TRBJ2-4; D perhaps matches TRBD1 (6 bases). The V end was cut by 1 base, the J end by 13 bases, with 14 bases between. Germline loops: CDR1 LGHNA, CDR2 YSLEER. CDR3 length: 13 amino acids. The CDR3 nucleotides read TGCGCCAGCAGCCAAGCCCCCTACAGGGAACAGTACTTC. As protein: CASSQAPYREQYF.

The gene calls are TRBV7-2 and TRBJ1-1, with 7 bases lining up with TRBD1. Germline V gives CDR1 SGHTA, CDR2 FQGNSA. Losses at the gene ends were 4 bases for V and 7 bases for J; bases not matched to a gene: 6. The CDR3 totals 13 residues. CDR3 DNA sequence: TGTGCCAGCAGCTGGACAGGACACCGTGAAGCTTTCTTT. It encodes CASSWTGHREAFF.

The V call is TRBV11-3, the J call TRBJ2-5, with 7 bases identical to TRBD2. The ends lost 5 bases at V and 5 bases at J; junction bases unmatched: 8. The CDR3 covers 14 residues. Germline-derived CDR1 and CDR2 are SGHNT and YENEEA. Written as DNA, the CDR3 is TGTGCCAGCAGCCCGATGGGGGGGTTTGAGACCCAGTACTTC. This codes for CASSPMGGFETQYF.

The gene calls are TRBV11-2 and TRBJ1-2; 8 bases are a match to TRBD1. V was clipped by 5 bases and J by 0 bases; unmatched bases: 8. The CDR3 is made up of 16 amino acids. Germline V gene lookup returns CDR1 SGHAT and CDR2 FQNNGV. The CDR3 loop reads CASSKGQGEANYGYTF. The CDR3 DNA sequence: TGTGCCAGCAGCAAAGGACAGGGAGAAGCTAACTATGGCTACACCTTC.

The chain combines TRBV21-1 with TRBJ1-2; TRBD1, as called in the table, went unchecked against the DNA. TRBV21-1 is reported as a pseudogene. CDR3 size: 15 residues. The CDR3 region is CASSRTGKYNYGYTF. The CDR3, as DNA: TGTGCCAGCAGCAGAACAGGGAAATATAACTATGGCTACACCTTC.

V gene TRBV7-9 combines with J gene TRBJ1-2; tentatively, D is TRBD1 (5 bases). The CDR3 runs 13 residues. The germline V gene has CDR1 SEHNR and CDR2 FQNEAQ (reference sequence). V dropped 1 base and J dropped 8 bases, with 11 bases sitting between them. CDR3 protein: CASSLEGDRGYTF. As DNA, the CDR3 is TGTGCCAGCAGCTTAGAAGGGGATCGAGGCTACACCTTC.

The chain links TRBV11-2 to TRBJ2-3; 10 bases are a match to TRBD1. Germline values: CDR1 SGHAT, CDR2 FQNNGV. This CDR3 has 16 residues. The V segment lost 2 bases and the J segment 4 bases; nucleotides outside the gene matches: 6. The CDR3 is CASSLPGTGAPDTQYF. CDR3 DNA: TGTGCCAGCAGCTTACCCGGGACAGGGGCCCCAGATACGCAGTATTTT.

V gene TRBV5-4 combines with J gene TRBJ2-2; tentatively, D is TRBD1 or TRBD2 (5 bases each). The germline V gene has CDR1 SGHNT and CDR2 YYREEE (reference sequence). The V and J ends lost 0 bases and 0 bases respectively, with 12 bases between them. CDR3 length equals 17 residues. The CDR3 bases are TGTGCCAGCAGCTTGGTATCCGGGACCGCGAACACCGGGGAGCTGTTTTTT. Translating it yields CASSLVSGTANTGELFF.

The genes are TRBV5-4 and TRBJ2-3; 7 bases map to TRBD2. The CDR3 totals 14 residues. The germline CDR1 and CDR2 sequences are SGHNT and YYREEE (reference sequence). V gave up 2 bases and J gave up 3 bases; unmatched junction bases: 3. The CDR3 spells CASSLGGRTDTQYF. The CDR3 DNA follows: TGTGCCAGCAGCTTAGGCGGGAGAACAGATACGCAGTATTTT.

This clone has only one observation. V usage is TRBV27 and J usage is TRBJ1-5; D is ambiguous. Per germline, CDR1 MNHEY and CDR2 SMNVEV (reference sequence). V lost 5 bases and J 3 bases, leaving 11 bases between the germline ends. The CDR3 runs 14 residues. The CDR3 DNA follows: TGTGCCAGCAGTGGTGACGGAAACAATCAGCCCCAGCATTTT. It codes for CASSGDGNNQPQHF.

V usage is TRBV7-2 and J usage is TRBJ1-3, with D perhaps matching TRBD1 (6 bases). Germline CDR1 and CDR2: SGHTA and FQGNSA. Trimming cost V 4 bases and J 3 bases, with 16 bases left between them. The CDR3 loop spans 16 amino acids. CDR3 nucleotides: TGTGCCAGCAGCTCGGCGGGGGGCCTTAATGGAAACACCATATATTTT. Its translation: CASSSAGGLNGNTIYF.

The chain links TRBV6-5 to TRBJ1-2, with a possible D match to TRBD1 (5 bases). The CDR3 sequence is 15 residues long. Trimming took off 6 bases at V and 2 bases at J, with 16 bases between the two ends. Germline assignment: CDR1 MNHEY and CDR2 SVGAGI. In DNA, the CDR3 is TGTGCCAGCAGCCCCTGGGACGGACTGAACTATGGCTACACCTTC. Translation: CASSPWDGLNYGYTF.

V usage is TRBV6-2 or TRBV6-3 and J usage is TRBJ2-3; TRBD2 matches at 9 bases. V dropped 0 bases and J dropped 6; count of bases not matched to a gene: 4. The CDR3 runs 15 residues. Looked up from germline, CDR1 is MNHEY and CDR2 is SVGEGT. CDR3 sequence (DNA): TGTGCCAGCAGTTACTCGAGCGGGGGGCTGGATACGCAGTATTTT. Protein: CASSYSSGGLDTQYF.

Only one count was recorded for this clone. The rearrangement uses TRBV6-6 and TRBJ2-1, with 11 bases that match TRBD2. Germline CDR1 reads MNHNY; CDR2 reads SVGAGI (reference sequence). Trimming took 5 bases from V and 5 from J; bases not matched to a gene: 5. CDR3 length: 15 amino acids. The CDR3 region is CASSQTSGANNEQFF. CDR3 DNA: TGTGCCAGCAGTCAGACTAGCGGGGCTAACAATGAGCAGTTCTTC.

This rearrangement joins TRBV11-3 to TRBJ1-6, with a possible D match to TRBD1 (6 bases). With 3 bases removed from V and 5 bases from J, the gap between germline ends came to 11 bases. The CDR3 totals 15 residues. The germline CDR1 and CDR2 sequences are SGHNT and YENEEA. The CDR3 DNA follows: TGTGCCAGCAGCTTGGACGACAGGCATAATTCACCCCTCCACTTT. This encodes CASSLDDRHNSPLHF. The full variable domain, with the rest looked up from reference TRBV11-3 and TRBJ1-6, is EAGVVQSPRYKIIEKKQPVAFWCNPISGHNTLYWYLQNLGQGPELLIRYENEEAVDDSQLPKDRFSAERLKGVDSTLKIQPAELGDSAVYLCASSLDDRHNSPLHFGNGTRLTVT.

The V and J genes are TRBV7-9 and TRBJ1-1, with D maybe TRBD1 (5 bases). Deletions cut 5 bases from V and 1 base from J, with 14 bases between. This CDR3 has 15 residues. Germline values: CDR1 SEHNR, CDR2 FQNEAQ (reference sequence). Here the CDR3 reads CASSLRGVGNTEAFF. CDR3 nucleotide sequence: TGTGCCAGCAGCCTCCGGGGGGTGGGGAACACTGAAGCTTTCTTT. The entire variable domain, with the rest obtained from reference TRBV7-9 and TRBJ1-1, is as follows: DTGVSQNPRHKITKRGQNVTFRCDPISEHNRLYWYRQTLGQGPEFLTYFQNEAQLEKSRLLSDRFSAERPKGSFSTLEIQRTEQGDSAMYLCASSLRGVGNTEAFFGQGTRLTVV.

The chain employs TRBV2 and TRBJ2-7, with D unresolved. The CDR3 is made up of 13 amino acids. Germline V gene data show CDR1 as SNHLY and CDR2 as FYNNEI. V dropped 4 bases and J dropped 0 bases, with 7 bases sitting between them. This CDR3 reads CASSAGPSYEQYV. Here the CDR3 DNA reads TGTGCCAGCAGTGCCGGGCCCTCCTACGAGCAGTACGTC.

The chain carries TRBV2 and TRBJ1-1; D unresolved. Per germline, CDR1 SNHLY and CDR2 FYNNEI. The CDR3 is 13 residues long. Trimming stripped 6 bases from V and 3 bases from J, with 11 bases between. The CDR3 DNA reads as TGTGCCAGCAGCGGTAGGAGGGACACTGAAGCTTTCTTT. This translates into CASSGRRDTEAFF. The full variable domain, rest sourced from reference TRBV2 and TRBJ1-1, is EPEVTQTPSHQVTQMGQEVILRCVPISNHLYFYWYRQILGQKVEFLVSFYNNEISEKSEIFDDQFSVERPDGSNFTLKIRSTKLEDSAMYFCASSGRRDTEAFFGQGTRLTVV.

CDR3 DNA sequence: TGCGCCAGCAGCTACGACTCCCGGGACAGGGTCGGTGGCTACACCTTC. It is translated as CASSYDSRDRVGGYTF. V is TRBV4-3 and J is TRBJ1-2, with 9 bases that match TRBD1. The trim removed 5 bases at V and 7 bases at J, leaving 14 bases unmatched. The CDR3 runs to 16 residues. Per the germline V gene, CDR1 is LGHNA and CDR2 is YSLEER.

Here the CDR3 DNA reads TGCAGTGCTAGTGTCTCAGGGAATTCACCCCTCCACTTT. As protein: CSASVSGNSPLHF. The rearrangement links TRBV20-1 to TRBJ1-6; a possible D gene is TRBD1 (5 bases). V lost 3 bases and J lost 7, with 10 bases in between. Germline CDR1 is DFQATT and CDR2 is SNEGSKA (reference sequence). This CDR3 is built from 13 residues.

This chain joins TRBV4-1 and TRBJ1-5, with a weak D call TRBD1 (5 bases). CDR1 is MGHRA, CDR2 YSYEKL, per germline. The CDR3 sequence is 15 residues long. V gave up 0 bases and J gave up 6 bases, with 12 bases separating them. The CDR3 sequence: CASSQEPGISQPQHF. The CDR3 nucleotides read TGCGCCAGCAGCCAAGAGCCAGGGATTAGTCAGCCCCAGCATTTT.

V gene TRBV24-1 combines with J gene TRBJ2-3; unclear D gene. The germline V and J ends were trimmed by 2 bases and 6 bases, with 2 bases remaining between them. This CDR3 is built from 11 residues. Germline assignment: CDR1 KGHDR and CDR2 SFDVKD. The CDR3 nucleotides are TGTGCCACCAGTGATTATGATACGCAGTATTTT. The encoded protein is CATSDYDTQYF.

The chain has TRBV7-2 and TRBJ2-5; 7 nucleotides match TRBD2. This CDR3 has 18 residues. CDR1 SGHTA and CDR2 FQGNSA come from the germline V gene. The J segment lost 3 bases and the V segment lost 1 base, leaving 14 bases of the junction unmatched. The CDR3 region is CASSLVGRESAQKETQYF. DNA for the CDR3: TGTGCCAGCAGCTTAGTCGGGCGGGAGTCGGCTCAGAAAGAGACCCAGTACTTC.